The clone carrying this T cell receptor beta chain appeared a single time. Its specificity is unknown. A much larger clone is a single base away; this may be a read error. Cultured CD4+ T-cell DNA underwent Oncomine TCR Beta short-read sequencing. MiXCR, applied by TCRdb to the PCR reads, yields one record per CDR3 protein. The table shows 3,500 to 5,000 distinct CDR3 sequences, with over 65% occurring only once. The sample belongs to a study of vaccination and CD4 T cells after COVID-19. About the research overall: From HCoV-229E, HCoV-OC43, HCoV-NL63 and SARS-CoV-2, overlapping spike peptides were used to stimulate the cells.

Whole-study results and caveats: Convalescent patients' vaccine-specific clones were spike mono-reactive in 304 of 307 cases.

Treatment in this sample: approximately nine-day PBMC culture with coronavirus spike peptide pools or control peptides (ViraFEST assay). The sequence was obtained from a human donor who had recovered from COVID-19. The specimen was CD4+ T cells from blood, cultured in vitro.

The CDR3 sequence: CASSISGSETQYF. The CDR3 DNA sequence: TGTGCCAGCAGTATATCAGGGAGCGAGACCCAGTACTTC. V gene TRBV7-2 combines with J gene TRBJ2-5, with D tentatively TRBD1 or TRBD2 (5 bases each). This CDR3 region has 13 residues. Looked up from germline, CDR1 is SGHTA and CDR2 is FQGNSA. The V and J ends lost 6 bases and 5 bases respectively, with 13 bases between them.